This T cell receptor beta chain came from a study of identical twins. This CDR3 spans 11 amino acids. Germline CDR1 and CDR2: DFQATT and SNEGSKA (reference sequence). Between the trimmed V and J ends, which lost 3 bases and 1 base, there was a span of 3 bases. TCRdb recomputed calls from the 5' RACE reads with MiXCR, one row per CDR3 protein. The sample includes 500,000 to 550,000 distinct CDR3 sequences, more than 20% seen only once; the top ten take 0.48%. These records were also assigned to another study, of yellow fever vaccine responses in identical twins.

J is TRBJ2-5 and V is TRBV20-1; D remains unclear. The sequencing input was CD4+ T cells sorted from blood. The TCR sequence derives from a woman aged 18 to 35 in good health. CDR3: CSASSQETQYF. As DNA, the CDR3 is TGCAGTGCTAGCAGCCAAGAGACCCAGTACTTC.